This TCR beta chain was captured in a study of blood T cell repertoires in COVID-19. The ends lost 3 bases at V and 7 bases at J; junction bases unmatched: 4. CDR1 is MNHNS, CDR2 SASEGT, per germline. This CDR3 is 15 amino acids long. Sequencing used immunoSEQ multiplex PCR; TCRdb keeps in-frame clones, though not all of them. The sample includes 100,000 to 150,000 clones, around 90% of them seen just once. The sequence derives from a human donor in a cohort sampled during active COVID-19. The chain uses TRBV6-1 and TRBJ2-1; 12 nucleotides line up with TRBD1. Sequenced sample: peripheral blood. CDR3: CASSEPGQGANEQFF. In DNA form, the CDR3 reads TGTGCCAGCAGTGAGCCGGGACAGGGGGCTAATGAGCAGTTCTTC.